The following is a TCR beta chain sequence with its context. Its recognized antigen is unknown. Per-base quality was not reported, and no clone a single base away is much larger than it. One collaborating source in Seattle enrolled patients during active infection and followed them longitudinally through the course of disease. Collaborating institutions collected whole blood in K2EDTA tubes following their own protocols. For TCRbeta analysis, collaborator samples were shipped as frozen whole blood, as isolated PBMCs, or as DNA extracted from either sample type. Looking up the germline V gene (reference sequence) yields CDR1 LGHDT and CDR2 YNNKEL. From its cysteine to its phenylalanine, the CDR3 spans 12 amino acids. Only CDR3 DNA remains: 36 bases, in frame from the first base. The V and J ends are trimmed by 1 base and 7 bases, leaving 7 bases between them. This entry belongs to a study of blood T cell repertoires in COVID-19 (dated by TCRdb to the early 2020s). For the study in its entirety: The collaborator samples originated in the United States, Italy and Spain and spanned the acute and convalescent phases of COVID-19. The samples were drawn from two sources: the first 160 participants of the ongoing ImmuneRACE study, and fewer than 1,500 subjects contributed by 6 global collaborators. Subjects who had been exposed to COVID-19, were actively infected with it, or had recovered from it provided the deeply sampled blood TCRbeta repertoires that made up the dataset. The sample metadata nearly always contained a de-identified subject ID, COVID-19 status, age in years and sex. The prospective study material was composed of cDNA or gDNA derived from T cells, B-cell-depleted T cells, or PBMCs. The repertoires were made available in a free public database intended to serve as a resource for research on the immune response to SARS-CoV-2. Where HLA class I and class II types were available, the types were taken from metadata supplied by the sample provider, not from assay-based typing.

The immunoSEQ Assay, a bias-controlled multiplex PCR, was used to amplify TCRbeta CDR3 regions from genomic DNA. The authors' analysis ran thus. The number of nucleated cells in each sample was estimated by amplification of reference gene primers within the assay. To quantify the absolute abundance of each unique TCRbeta CDR3 rearrangement, sequence reads were collapsed and filtered. For each sample, productive Simpson clonality was calculated as the square root of Simpson's diversity index over productive rearrangements. In its TCRdb copy, this immuneACCESS table keeps in-frame sequences only and misses some clones. Where compared with another copy, unresolved V genes explain less than half of these, and the others have no known cause. V, J and clone size reflect that table, while D and trimming were determined from the DNA. The sample table holds around 150,000 clones, of which about 88% were seen once. 2.5% of the sample belongs to the ten largest clones.

Summary of the overall study and its limitations: The amount of clinical and demographic metadata varied by source and participant and was provided uncurated.

The receptor's source is a human donor with COVID-19, enrolled during active disease. The donor label of this sample is uncertain. The sequencing input was peripheral blood. The V and J genes are TRBV3-1 (or the pseudogene TRBV3-2) and TRBJ1-1; no D gene can be assigned with confidence. The CDR3 loop reads CASSQGESEAFF. The sequenced DNA: TGTGCCAGCAGCCAAGGGGAGAGTGAAGCTTTCTTT.